These 7 T cell receptor beta chains came from one sample sequenced in a study of cytomegalovirus exposure and HLA in healthy donors listed by TCRdb under 2017. The library relied on the immunoSEQ multiplex PCR assay. The multiplex PCR relied on a mix of 60 forward primers for TCR Vbeta segments and 13 reverse primers for TCR Jbeta segments. The table comes from immuneACCESS by way of TCRdb, which keeps in-frame sequences with V and J called. Part of the clones is missing from these tables; in studies checked, under half for an unresolved V gene and the rest for unknown reasons. This sample lists 200,000 or so clones; 84% were detected once. About 0.26% of the sample rests with the top ten. The sequenced material came from PBMCs. The receptors were gathered from a boy between 10 and 17 years old in good health and CMV-seronegative.

The rearrangement joins TRBV5-1 to TRBJ2-7; 8 bases agree with TRBD1. V shed 4 bases, J shed 5 bases, and the junction held 8 bases outside the gene matches. This CDR3 is 14 amino acids long. CDR1 SGHRS and CDR2 YFSETQ come from the germline V gene. The CDR3 region is CASSANRGFDEQYF. The CDR3 nucleotides read TGCGCCAGCAGCGCCAACAGGGGGTTTGACGAGCAGTACTTC.

The gene calls are TRBV5-1 and TRBJ2-1, with TRBD2 matching over 13 bases. The ends lost 7 bases at V and 8 bases at J; junction bases unmatched: 9. The V gene's germline CDR1 is SGHRS and CDR2 YFSETQ. CDR3 length: 15 amino acids. As DNA, the CDR3 is TGCGCCAGCCAACTAGGGACTAGCGGGATGGATGAGCAGTTCTTC. This codes for CASQLGTSGMDEQFF.

This sequence joins TRBV6-5 and TRBJ1-1; the match to TRBD1 covers 8 bases. V lost 5 bases to trimming and J lost 3 bases; unmatched junction nucleotides: 5. Germline CDR1 reads MNHEY; CDR2 reads SVGAGI. The CDR3 has 14 residues. CDR3 nucleotide sequence: TGTGCCAGCAGTCGGACAGGGCGGGACACTGAAGCTTTCTTT. This codes for CASSRTGRDTEAFF.

As to this clone: At one end the junction does not follow the germline gene, possibly because of a read error. The rearrangement joins TRBV20-1 to TRBJ1-2; D is unresolved. The CDR3 length is 9 residues. CDR1 and CDR2 from the germline V gene are DFQATT and SNEGSKA (reference sequence). CDR3: CSVRTHGAF. The CDR3 DNA is TGCAGTGTTCGGACTCATGGGGCCTTC.

The chain couples TRBV19 to TRBJ1-5, with unresolved D. Germline CDR1 reads LNHDA; CDR2 reads SQIVND (reference sequence). CDR3 length: 16 amino acids. V was cut by 5 bases and J by 4 bases, with 18 bases left in between. The CDR3: CASSRNPGRPNQPQHF. CDR3 sequence (DNA): TGTGCCAGTAGTCGAAACCCCGGCAGGCCGAATCAGCCCCAGCATTTT. The full variable domain, in which reference TRBV19 and TRBJ1-5 provide the parts outside the CDR3, is DGGITQSPKYLFRKEGQNVTLSCEQNLNHDAMYWYRQDPGQGLRLIYYSQIVNDFQKGDIAEGYSVSREKKESFPLTVTSAQKNPTAFYLCASSRNPGRPNQPQHFGDGTRLSIL.

Only a few counts were recorded for this clone. The chain carries TRBV4-3 and TRBJ1-1; no firm D call. V lost 3 bases to trimming and J lost 4 bases, with 12 bases between them. CDR1 and CDR2 from the germline V gene are LGHNA and YSLEER. CDR3 length: 14 amino acids. Here the CDR3 reads CASSQGLGVTEAFF. The DNA for the CDR3 is TGCGCCAGCAGCCAGGGCCTCGGGGTCACTGAAGCTTTCTTT.

The chain recombines TRBV7-9 with TRBJ1-2, with TRBD1 matching over 10 bases. V was pared by 5 bases and J by 8 bases, with 11 bases of the junction left unmatched. The germline CDR1 and CDR2 sequences are SEHNR and FQNEAQ (reference sequence). The CDR3 contains 15 residues. CDR3 sequence reads: CASSESTGTGEGYTF. The DNA of the CDR3 is TGTGCCAGCAGCGAATCAACCGGGACAGGGGAAGGCTACACCTTC.